The 5 T cell receptor beta chains presented below share a single source sample, sequenced in a study of glioma-infiltrating T cells after dendritic cell vaccination. The table came from immunoSEQ multiplex PCR; TCRdb's copy has only in-frame clones and leaves some out. The sample comprises over 55,000 clones, 70% to 85% of which are singletons, and about 15% rests with the top ten. Time point described: after dendritic cell vaccination, including at tumor progression/relapse. The source was blood, collected after dendritic cell vaccination. The receptors come from a human donor with glioblastoma.

V and J are TRBV7-3 and TRBJ2-5, with 9 bases identical to TRBD1. CDR3 length: 14 residues. The trim removed 5 bases at V and 3 bases at J, leaving 4 bases unmatched. The germline CDR1 and CDR2 sequences are SGHTA and FQGTGA. DNA for the CDR3: TGTGCCAGCAGCCAGGGACAGGGTGAAGAGACCCAGTACTTC. As protein: CASSQGQGEETQYF.

The chain links TRBV5-4 to TRBJ2-1; D call uncertain. V lost 0 bases, J lost 9 bases, and 10 bases lay in between. The CDR3 consists of 13 residues. CDR1 is SGHNT, CDR2 YYREEE, per germline (reference sequence). The CDR3, as DNA: TGTGCCAGCAGCTTGGAACCCCTCGGTGAGCAGTTCTTC. This encodes CASSLEPLGEQFF. Variable domain in full (rest from reference TRBV5-4 and TRBJ2-1): ETGVTQSPTHLIKTRGQQVTLRCSSQSGHNTVSWYQQALGQGPQFIFQYYREEENGRGNFPPRFSGLQFPNYSSELNVNALELDDSALYLCASSLEPLGEQFFGPGTRLTVL.

The chain employs TRBV19 and TRBJ2-2; D not resolved. This CDR3 spans 15 amino acids. Trimming removed 3 bases at V and 6 bases at J, with 14 bases between. Germline V gene sequence: CDR1 LNHDA, CDR2 SQIVND (reference sequence). In nucleotides, the CDR3 is TGTGCCAGTAGTATGGAAGGTACTACGCCCGGGGAGCTGTTTTTT. It encodes CASSMEGTTPGELFF.

The chain is built from TRBV4-1 and TRBJ2-7; TRBD1 aligns across 7 bases. From germline, CDR1 is MGHRA and CDR2 YSYEKL. The CDR3 totals 15 residues. The ends lost 3 bases at V and 4 bases at J; junction bases unmatched: 9. As DNA, the CDR3 is TGCGCCAGCAGCCAGGTGACAGGGAAGCAATACGAGCAGTACTTC. Its translation: CASSQVTGKQYEQYF.

The CDR3 coding sequence is TGTGCTAGTGGTTTGCGGGGACTAGCGGGGGCGAACACCGGGGAGCTGTTTTTT. This codes for CASGLRGLAGANTGELFF. The gene calls are TRBV12-5 and TRBJ2-2, with TRBD2 matching 14 bases. The length of the CDR3 is 18 residues. V lost 2 bases, J lost 0 bases, and 2 bases stayed unmatched. The germline V gene has CDR1 LGHNT and CDR2 FRNRAP.